The clone carrying this TCR beta chain was counted at least ten times. Its antigen remains unknown. This CDR3 contains 14 residues. Trimming shortened V by 2 bases and J by 6 bases, and 10 bases separated the two germline ends. The germline gives CDR1 SNHLY, CDR2 FYNNEI. The record originates from a study of regulatory T cells in long-lasting Graves disease. Study in general: For a period under 3 months, newly diagnosed Graves' patients had taken antithyroid drugs. Study-level points and caveats: Among the persistent patients, roughly 2,500 public clonotypes were shared, more than the 850 to 1,000 shared among new patients. There were preferences for TRBV28, TRBJ1-2 and TRBJ2-5 in persistent disease.

Time point described: newly diagnosed GD, antithyroid drugs for less than 3 months. The TCR library was made from RNA that had been extracted from PBMCs in TRIzol. A peripheral blood sample, 7 to 9 milliliters in volume, was drawn into EDTA tubes. Combining iRepertoire HTBI primers with Arm-PCR of CDR3 regions, the authors built TCR beta libraries. TCRdb itself ran the multiplex PCR reads through MiXCR, one entry per CDR3 protein. The sample includes 200,000 to 250,000 distinct CDR3 sequences, 20% to 25% of them seen just once. The sample consisted of peripheral blood mononuclear cells (PBMCs), taken at new diagnosis, from a patient treated with antithyroid drugs. The chain has TRBV2 and TRBJ2-2; no reliable D call. The sequence was obtained from a female donor with Graves disease. The CDR3 coding sequence is TGTGCCAGCAGTGAACTGATTGGGGCCGGGGAGCTGTTTTTT. Translated: CASSELIGAGELFF. The full variable domain, its missing parts supplied by reference TRBV2 and TRBJ2-2, is EPEVTQTPSHQVTQMGQEVILRCVPISNHLYFYWYRQILGQKVEFLVSFYNNEISEKSEIFDDQFSVERPDGSNFTLKIRSTKLEDSAMYFCASSELIGAGELFFGEGSRLTVL.